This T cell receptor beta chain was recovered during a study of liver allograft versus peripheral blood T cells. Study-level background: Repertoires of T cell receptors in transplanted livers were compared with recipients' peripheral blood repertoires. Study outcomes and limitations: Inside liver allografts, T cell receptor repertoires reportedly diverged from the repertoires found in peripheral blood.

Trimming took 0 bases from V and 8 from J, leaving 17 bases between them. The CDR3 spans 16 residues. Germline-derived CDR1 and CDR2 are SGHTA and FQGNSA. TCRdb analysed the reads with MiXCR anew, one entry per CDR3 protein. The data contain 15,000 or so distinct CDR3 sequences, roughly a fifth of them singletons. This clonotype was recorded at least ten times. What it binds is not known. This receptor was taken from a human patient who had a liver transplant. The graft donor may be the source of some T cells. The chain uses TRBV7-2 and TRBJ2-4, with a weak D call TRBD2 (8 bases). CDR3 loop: CASSLAGLGTGDIQYF. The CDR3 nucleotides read TGTGCCAGCAGCTTAGCGGGACTAGGTACAGGGGACATTCAGTACTTC.